The clone carrying this T cell receptor (beta chain) was seen only a few times. Its antigen is as yet unknown. This sample was included in a study of identical twins. Study observations and caveats: Modeled out-of-frame TCR alpha sharing in monozygotic twins fell below observed levels. Cord blood beta clonotypes that were abundant carried fewer insertions, and memory repertoires showed no such trend.

Donors uniformly comprised healthy Caucasians. Germline V CDR1 and CDR2: SGHRS, YFSETQ. This CDR3 comprises 15 residues. V lost 8 bases to trimming and J lost 2 bases; unmatched junction nucleotides: 8. A universal primer site was created by template switching, with the cDNA bearing unique molecular identifiers. TCRdb recomputed calls from the 5' RACE reads with MiXCR, one row per CDR3 protein. This sample yields some 500,000 distinct CDR3 sequences, of which approximately 14% are seen a single time; roughly 0.5% belongs to the top ten. The sample also formed part of further work on yellow fever vaccine responses in identical twins.

The chain uses TRBV5-1 and TRBJ2-3; 10 bases are shared with TRBD2. The sequenced material came from CD4+ T cells sorted from blood. This clonotype was obtained from a woman between 18 and 29 years old in good health. CDR3 nucleotide sequence: TGCGCCAGTAAGAGAGCGGGAGGGAACACAGATACGCAGTATTTT. Its translation is CASKRAGGNTDTQYF.